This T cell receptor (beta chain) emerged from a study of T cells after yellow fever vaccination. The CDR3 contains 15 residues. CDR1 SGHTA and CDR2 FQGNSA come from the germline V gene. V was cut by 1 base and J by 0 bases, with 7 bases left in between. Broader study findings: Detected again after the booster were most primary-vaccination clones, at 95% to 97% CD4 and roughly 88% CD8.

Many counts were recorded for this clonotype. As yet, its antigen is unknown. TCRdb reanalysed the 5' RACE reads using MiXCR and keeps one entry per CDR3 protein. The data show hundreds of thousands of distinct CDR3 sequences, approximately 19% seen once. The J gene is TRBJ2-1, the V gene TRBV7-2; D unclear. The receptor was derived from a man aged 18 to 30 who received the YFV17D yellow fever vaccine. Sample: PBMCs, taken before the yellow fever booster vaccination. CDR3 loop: CASSLGMSSYNEQFF. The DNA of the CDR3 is TGTGCCAGCAGCTTAGGGATGAGCTCCTACAATGAGCAGTTCTTC.